This paragraph reports one TCR beta chain. These data belong to a study of shared clonotypes between healthy human individuals. Sequenced by immunoSEQ multiplex PCR; TCRdb stores in-frame clones only, minus some. The sample carries about 1.1 million clones, about 80% recorded once. The length of the CDR3 is 12 residues. The germline V gene encodes CDR1 SGDLS and CDR2 YYNGEE. V was pared by 3 bases and J by 8 bases, with 9 bases between. The clonotype comes from a man aged 18-30 years in good health. Some clones in this sample may be carry-over from other donors' samples. Material: memory CD4+ T cells from PBMCs. The subset is: CD45RA-negative fraction. The rearrangement joins TRBV9 to TRBJ2-1; maybe TRBD1 (6 bases). CDR3 loop: CASSATGYEQFF. The CDR3 bases are TGTGCCAGCAGCGCGACAGGTTATGAGCAGTTCTTC.